What follows are 21 T cell receptor beta chains derived from one specimen sequenced in a study of blood T cell repertoires in COVID-19. Here immunoSEQ multiplex PCR was the method, and the copy in TCRdb shows in-frame clones only, minus some. Among about 110,000 clones listed, about four fifths were seen once. The sequenced sample consisted of peripheral blood. These receptors all stem from a woman in her 70s with acute or convalescent COVID-19.

This chain joins TRBV28 and TRBJ2-3, with 7 nucleotides matching TRBD1. The CDR3 length is 13 residues. The V gene's germline CDR1 is MDHEN and CDR2 SYDVKM. V was clipped by 5 bases and J by 3 bases; unmatched bases: 2. The CDR3 spells CASSEGATDTQYF. In DNA, the CDR3 is TGTGCCAGCAGTGAGGGGGCTACAGATACGCAGTATTTT.

V is TRBV7-2 and J is TRBJ1-2, with a tentative D call TRBD1 (5 bases). Germline CDR1 is SGHTA and CDR2 is FQGNSA. This CDR3 comprises 14 residues. Trimming left V 3 bases short and J 2 bases short, with 10 bases between. This chain's CDR3 is CASSFGTINYGYTF. CDR3 DNA sequence: TGTGCCAGCAGCTTTGGGACTATCAACTATGGCTACACCTTC.

This clone was counted only a few times. V usage is TRBV28 and J usage is TRBJ2-7, with 12 bases identical to TRBD2. J gave up 5 bases and V 5 bases, and 13 bases lay outside the gene matches. This CDR3 has 17 residues. The V gene's germline CDR1 is MDHEN and CDR2 SYDVKM. For the CDR3, the DNA is TGTGCCAGCAGTCCGATCAAACTAGCGGGAGGATTCGACGAGCAGTACTTC. Amino acids: CASSPIKLAGGFDEQYF. Full variable domain (remainder filled in from reference TRBV28 and TRBJ2-7): DVKVTQSSRYLVKRTGEKVFLECVQDMDHENMFWYRQDPGLGLRLIYFSYDVKMKEKGDIPEGYSVSREKKERFSLILESASTNQTSMYLCASSPIKLAGGFDEQYFGPGTRLTVT.

The rearrangement joins TRBV6-5 to TRBJ1-1, with a possible D match to TRBD1 (6 bases). Germline V CDR1 and CDR2: MNHEY, SVGAGI. Trimming removed 1 base at V and 2 bases at J, with 11 bases between. The length of the CDR3 is 15 residues. CDR3 in amino acids: CASSYYGQLNTEAFF. The CDR3 DNA sequence: TGTGCCAGCAGTTACTACGGACAGTTAAACACTGAAGCTTTCTTT.

The chain is built from TRBV6-6 and TRBJ1-2; possibly TRBD1 for D (6 bases). This CDR3 has 16 amino acids. Trimming took off 7 bases at V and 10 bases at J, with 28 bases between the two ends. The germline V gene has CDR1 MNHNY and CDR2 SVGAGI (reference sequence). CDR3 residues: CASTSGGGGSFVVYTF. For the CDR3, the DNA is TGTGCCAGCACCTCAGGCGGGGGCGGCTCATTCGTTGTCTACACCTTC.

CDR3 DNA: TGTGCCAGTACCCGGCCCCAGGGGGCAACTGGGGCCAACGTCCTGACTTTC. This gives the protein CASTRPQGATGANVLTF. The V gene is TRBV19, the J gene TRBJ2-6, with TRBD1 matching over 8 bases. V was pared by 7 bases and J by 2 bases, with 10 bases of the junction left unmatched. This CDR3 is 17 amino acids long. The V gene's germline CDR1 is LNHDA and CDR2 SQIVND (reference sequence).

The chain links TRBV28 to TRBJ2-2; the D gene is possibly TRBD2 (6 bases). The CDR3 spans 16 residues. Germline loops: CDR1 MDHEN, CDR2 SYDVKM. The germline V and J ends were trimmed by 2 bases and 5 bases, with 15 bases remaining between them. The CDR3 region is CASSLDGAGRTGELFF. CDR3 coding DNA: TGTGCCAGCAGTTTAGACGGGGCAGGGAGGACCGGGGAGCTGTTTTTT. Combining the CDR3 with reference TRBV28 and TRBJ2-2 gives the whole variable domain DVKVTQSSRYLVKRTGEKVFLECVQDMDHENMFWYRQDPGLGLRLIYFSYDVKMKEKGDIPEGYSVSREKKERFSLILESASTNQTSMYLCASSLDGAGRTGELFFGEGSRLTVL.

This clone was detected once. The chain recombines TRBV10-2 with TRBJ1-6; a possible D gene is TRBD1 (6 bases). From germline, CDR1 is WSHSY and CDR2 SAAADI. This CDR3 contains 17 residues. Trimming pared 5 bases from V and 0 bases from J, leaving 14 bases between. In DNA form, the CDR3 reads TGCGCCAGCAGTCCGGGACAACCAGTCTCCTATAATTCACCCCTCCACTTT. It yields the protein CASSPGQPVSYNSPLHF.

V and J are TRBV4-2 and TRBJ2-6; TRBD1 aligns across 8 bases. CDR3 length: 18 residues. CDR1 is LGHNA and CDR2 is YNFKEQ in the germline V gene. With 0 bases clipped from V and 1 base from J, the junction kept 5 bases outside the gene matches. DNA for the CDR3: TGTGCCAGCAGCCAAGACCGAGACAGGGGTTCTGGGGCCAACGTCCTGACTTTC. As protein: CASSQDRDRGSGANVLTF.

This clone was seen only a few times. J is TRBJ1-2 and V is TRBV10-3, with 9 bases aligning to TRBD1. This CDR3 contains 13 residues. V lost 4 bases to trimming and J lost 8 bases; unmatched junction nucleotides: 5. CDR1 is ENHRY, CDR2 SYGVKD, per germline. CDR3 residues: CAISGQGGIGYTF. Here the CDR3 DNA reads TGTGCCATCAGTGGACAGGGGGGAATCGGCTACACCTTC.

The rearrangement links TRBV7-2 to TRBJ2-7; 12 bases fit TRBD2. The CDR3 loop spans 16 amino acids. Germline CDR1 reads SGHTA; CDR2 reads FQGNSA. The junction had 5 bases not matched to a gene; V was cut back by 0 bases and J by 5 bases. As DNA, the CDR3 is TGTGCCAGCAGCTTAGCGGCTAGCGGGGGGGTAGACGAGCAGTACGTC. It translates to CASSLAASGGVDEQYV.

The rearrangement uses TRBV14 and TRBJ1-2, with 8 positions matching TRBD1. Per germline, CDR1 SGHDN and CDR2 FVKESK. V was clipped by 3 bases and J by 4 bases; unmatched bases: 22. This CDR3 comprises 20 residues. CDR3 residues: CASSHLISGTGGVLGYGYTF. As DNA, the CDR3 is TGTGCCAGCAGCCATCTTATCTCCGGGACAGGAGGGGTTTTGGGCTATGGCTACACCTTC.

The V call is TRBV7-6, the J call TRBJ1-6; tentatively, D is TRBD1 (6 bases). The CDR3 runs to 17 residues. Per germline, CDR1 SGHVS and CDR2 FNYEAQ. V was pared by 4 bases and J by 7 bases, with 20 bases between. CDR3 DNA sequence: TGTGCCAGCAGCTCTAGGGGGGGAGCCGGCGGGAATTCACCCCTCCACTTT. Protein product: CASSSRGGAGGNSPLHF.

The chain recombines TRBV5-1 with TRBJ2-2; 7 bases are shared with TRBD2. Germline V gene data show CDR1 as SGHRS and CDR2 as YFSETQ. This CDR3 comprises 15 residues. The V and J ends lost 4 bases and 0 bases, in that order; junction bases with no gene match: 3. The CDR3: CASSVGLANTGELFF. The CDR3 DNA sequence: TGCGCCAGCAGCGTAGGACTAGCGAACACCGGGGAGCTGTTTTTT.

The chain carries TRBV10-3 and TRBJ2-3; weak D call: TRBD1 (5 bases). Per the germline V gene, CDR1 is ENHRY and CDR2 is SYGVKD. The ends were cut back, 6 bases at V and 4 bases at J, with 11 bases in the middle. The CDR3 consists of 13 residues. The CDR3 reads CAIRTQGPDTQYF. For the CDR3, the DNA is TGTGCCATCAGAACGCAGGGCCCAGATACGCAGTATTTT.

This rearrangement joins TRBV5-8 to TRBJ1-5; TRBD1 aligns across 10 bases. The CDR3 spans 15 residues. The germline CDR1 and CDR2 sequences are SGHTS and YDEGEE. After removal of 0 bases from V and 4 bases from J, the junction contained 1 base not matched to a gene. The CDR3 region is CASSLGTGGNQPQHF. In nucleotides, the CDR3 is TGTGCCAGCAGCTTGGGGACAGGGGGGAATCAGCCCCAGCATTTT. The whole variable domain, remainder taken from reference TRBV5-8 and TRBJ1-5, is EAGVTQSPTHLIKTRGQQATLRCSPISGHTSVYWYQQALGLGLQFLLWYDEGEERNRGNFPPRFSGRQFPNYSSELNVNALELEDSALYLCASSLGTGGNQPQHFGDGTRLSIL.

The chain links TRBV10-3 to TRBJ1-2, with D possibly TRBD1 on 6 matching bases. CDR3 length: 14 residues. The germline V and J ends were trimmed by 3 bases and 2 bases, with 10 bases remaining between them. Germline assignment: CDR1 ENHRY and CDR2 SYGVKD. The CDR3 protein is CAISDHTGNYGYTF. In DNA form, the CDR3 reads TGTGCCATCAGTGACCATACAGGGAACTATGGCTACACCTTC.

The V gene is TRBV5-8, the J gene TRBJ2-3, with a possible D match to TRBD2 (7 bases). CDR1 and CDR2 (germline): SGHTS, YDEGEE. V dropped 5 bases and J dropped 0 bases, with 13 bases sitting between them. CDR3 length: 15 amino acids. The CDR3 loop reads CASRNGGLSTDTQYF. CDR3 DNA: TGTGCCAGCAGGAACGGGGGGCTGAGCACAGATACGCAGTATTTT.

The chain couples TRBV28 to TRBJ1-5; TRBD1 might be the D (5 bases). The germline gives CDR1 MDHEN, CDR2 SYDVKM. The CDR3 totals 17 residues. Trimming removed 5 bases from V and 0 bases from J, with 17 bases in between. The CDR3 loop is CASSPGGGTYSNQPQHF. CDR3 nucleotide sequence: TGTGCCAGCAGTCCTGGGGGGGGAACCTATAGCAATCAGCCCCAGCATTTT.

This chain links TRBV7-9 with TRBJ2-2; TRBD1 matches 7 bases. The CDR3 has 16 amino acids. J gave up 4 bases and V 2 bases, and 7 bases lay outside the gene matches. CDR1 and CDR2 from the germline V gene are SEHNR and FQNEAQ (reference sequence). CDR3 residues: CASSLRQGESTGELFF. The CDR3 coding sequence is TGTGCCAGCAGCTTAAGGCAGGGGGAAAGCACCGGGGAGCTGTTTTTT.

The chain is built from TRBV18 and TRBJ1-1; D is undetermined. This CDR3 contains 13 residues. Germline-derived CDR1 and CDR2 are KGHSH and LQKENI. Trimming cost V 4 bases and J 1 base, with 7 bases left between them. The CDR3: CASSRSGNTEAFF. In DNA, the CDR3 is TGTGCCAGCTCACGGTCAGGGAACACTGAAGCTTTCTTT.